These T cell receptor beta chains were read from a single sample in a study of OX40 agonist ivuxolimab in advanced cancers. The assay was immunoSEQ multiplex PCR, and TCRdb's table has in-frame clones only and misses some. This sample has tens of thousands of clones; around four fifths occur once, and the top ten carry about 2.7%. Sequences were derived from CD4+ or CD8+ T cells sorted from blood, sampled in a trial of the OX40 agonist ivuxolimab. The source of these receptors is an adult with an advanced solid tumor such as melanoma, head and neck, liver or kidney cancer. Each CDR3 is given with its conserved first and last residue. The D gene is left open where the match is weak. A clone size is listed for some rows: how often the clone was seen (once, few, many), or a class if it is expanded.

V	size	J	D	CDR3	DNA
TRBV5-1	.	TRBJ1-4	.	CASSGGQFNEKLFF	TGCGCCAGCAGCGGTGGCCAGTTTAATGAAAAACTGTTTTTT
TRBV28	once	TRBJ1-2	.	CASSAEPGTRGRGYTF	TGTGCCAGCAGTGCTGAACCGGGAACCAGGGGTCGCGGCTACACCTTC
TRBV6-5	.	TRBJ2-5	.	CASSNSHGQRETQYF	TGTGCCAGCAGTAACTCACATGGTCAAAGGGAGACCCAGTACTTC
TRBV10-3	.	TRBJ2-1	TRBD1	CATGQDRGRGEQFF	TGTGCCACCGGGCAGGACAGGGGCCGAGGGGAGCAGTTCTTC
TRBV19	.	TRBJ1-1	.	CASSINGPNTEAFF	TGTGCCAGTAGTATTAACGGACCGAACACTGAAGCTTTCTTT
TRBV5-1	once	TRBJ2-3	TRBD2	CASSPVAGGTDTQYF	TGCGCCAGCAGTCCGGTAGCGGGAGGAACAGATACGCAGTATTTT
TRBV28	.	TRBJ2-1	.	CASSFYFPRPLSGETSSYNEQFF	TGTGCCAGCAGTTTCTATTTTCCCAGACCGCTATCGGGGGAGACCTCCTCCTACAATGAGCAGTTCTTC
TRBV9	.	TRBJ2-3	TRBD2	CASSPEGGLAGVDTQYF	TGTGCCAGCAGCCCTGAGGGGGGGCTAGCGGGAGTTGATACGCAGTATTTT
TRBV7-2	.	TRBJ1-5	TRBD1	CASSLAGTEGQPQHF	TGTGCCAGCAGCTTAGCGGGGACAGAGGGTCAGCCCCAGCATTTT
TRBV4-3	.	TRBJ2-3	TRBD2	CASRFQIAGAGDRTDTQYF	TGCGCCAGCAGGTTCCAGATAGCGGGAGCCGGGGATCGTACCGATACGCAGTATTTT
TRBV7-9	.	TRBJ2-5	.	CASSSLLLPETQYF	TGTGCCAGCAGCTCCCTCCTACTACCGGAGACCCAGTACTTC
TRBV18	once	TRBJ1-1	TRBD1	CASSPGQGTEAFF	TGTGCCAGCTCACCGGGACAGGGGACTGAAGCTTTCTTT
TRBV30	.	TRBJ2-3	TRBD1	CAYSTGTDTQYF	TGTGCCTACTCGACAGGGACAGATACGCAGTATTTT
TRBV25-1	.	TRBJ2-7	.	CASSEAFHEQYF	TGTGCCAGCAGTGAGGCGTTCCACGAGCAGTACTTC
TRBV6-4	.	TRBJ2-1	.	CASGTPGASYNEQFF	TGTGCCAGCGGAACCCCCGGAGCGTCCTACAATGAGCAGTTCTTC
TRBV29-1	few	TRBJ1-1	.	CSVLQGAHTEAFF	TGCAGCGTATTACAGGGAGCTCACACTGAAGCTTTCTTT
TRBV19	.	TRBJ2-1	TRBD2	CASSIDPAGYNEQFF	TGTGCCAGTAGTATAGACCCAGCGGGGTACAATGAGCAGTTCTTC
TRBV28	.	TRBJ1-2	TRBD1	CASTPGQGYGYTF	TGTGCCAGCACCCCGGGACAGGGGTATGGCTACACCTTC
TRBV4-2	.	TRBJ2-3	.	CASSQGEGSTDTQYF	TGTGCCAGCAGCCAAGGAGAGGGTAGCACAGATACGCAGTATTTT
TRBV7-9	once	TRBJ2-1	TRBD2	CASSLRRLAGGHEQFF	TGTGCCAGCAGCTTAAGGAGACTAGCGGGAGGGCATGAGCAGTTCTTC
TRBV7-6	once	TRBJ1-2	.	CASSLERGIGYTF	TGTGCCAGCAGCTTGGAACGCGGGATAGGCTACACCTTC
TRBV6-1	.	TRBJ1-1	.	CASSEQGANTEAFF	TGTGCCAGCAGTGAACAGGGTGCGAACACTGAAGCTTTCTTT
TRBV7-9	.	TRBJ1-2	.	CASSLFGGGYTF	TGTGCCAGCAGCTTATTTGGGGGTGGCTACACCTTC
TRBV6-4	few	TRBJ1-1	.	CASRGRQTSMNTEAFF	TGTGCCAGCAGGGGCCGCCAAACGAGTATGAACACTGAAGCTTTCTTT
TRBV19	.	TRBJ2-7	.	CASSADSQMSSYEQYF	TGTGCCAGTAGCGCGGACTCCCAAATGAGCTCCTACGAGCAGTACTTC
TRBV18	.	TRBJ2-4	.	CASSPPGLAKNIQYF	TGTGCCAGCTCACCACCGGGTTTAGCCAAAAACATTCAGTACTTC
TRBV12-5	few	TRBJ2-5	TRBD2	CASGLANLAGGETQYF	TGTGCTAGTGGTTTGGCGAACTTAGCGGGAGGAGAGACCCAGTACTTC
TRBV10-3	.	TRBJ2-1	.	CAISEWAAPGNEQFF	TGTGCCATCAGTGAGTGGGCGGCTCCCGGGAATGAGCAGTTCTTC
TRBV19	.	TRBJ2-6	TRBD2	CASSIMASGSSGANVLTF	TGTGCCAGTAGTATTATGGCTAGCGGGAGCTCTGGGGCCAACGTCCTGACTTTC